This TCR beta chain is drawn from a study of OX40 agonist ivuxolimab in advanced cancers. Study context: Checkpoint inhibitors had been given previously to 40% of patients.

The table came from immunoSEQ multiplex PCR; TCRdb's copy has only in-frame clones and leaves some out. This sample has around 87,000 clones; 90% to 95% occur once, and the top ten carry about 2.4%. This clone showed up just a few times. This CDR3 spans 16 amino acids. The V gene lost 2 bases and the J gene lost 1 base, with 12 bases spanning the gap. Germline CDR1 reads SNHLY; CDR2 reads FYNNEI. The receptor comes from an adult with an advanced solid tumor such as melanoma, head and neck, liver or kidney cancer. Sequencing was performed on CD4+ or CD8+ T cells sorted from blood, taken in a trial of the OX40 agonist ivuxolimab. V gene TRBV2 combines with J gene TRBJ1-5; D unresolved. In DNA, the CDR3 is TGTGCCAGCAGTGAACGGCTAGGGATGAGCAATCAGCCCCAGCATTTT. Translated, it gives CASSERLGMSNQPQHF.